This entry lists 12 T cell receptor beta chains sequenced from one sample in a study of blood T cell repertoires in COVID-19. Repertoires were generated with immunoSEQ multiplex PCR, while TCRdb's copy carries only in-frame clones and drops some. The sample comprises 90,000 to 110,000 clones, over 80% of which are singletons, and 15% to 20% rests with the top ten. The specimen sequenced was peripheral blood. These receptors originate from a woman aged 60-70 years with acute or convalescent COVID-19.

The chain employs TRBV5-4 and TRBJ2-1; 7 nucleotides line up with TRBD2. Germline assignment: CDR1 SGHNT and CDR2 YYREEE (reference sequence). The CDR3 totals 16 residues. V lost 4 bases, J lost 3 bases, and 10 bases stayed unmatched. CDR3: CASSSWGEGHYNEQFF. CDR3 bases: TGTGCCAGCAGCAGTTGGGGGGAGGGCCACTACAATGAGCAGTTCTTC.

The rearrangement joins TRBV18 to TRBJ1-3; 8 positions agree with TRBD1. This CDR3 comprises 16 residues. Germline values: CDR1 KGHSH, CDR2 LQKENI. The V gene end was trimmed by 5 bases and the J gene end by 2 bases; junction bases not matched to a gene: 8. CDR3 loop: CASSLPTGGTGNTIYF. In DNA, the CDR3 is TGTGCCAGCTCATTGCCCACAGGGGGAACTGGAAACACCATATATTTT.

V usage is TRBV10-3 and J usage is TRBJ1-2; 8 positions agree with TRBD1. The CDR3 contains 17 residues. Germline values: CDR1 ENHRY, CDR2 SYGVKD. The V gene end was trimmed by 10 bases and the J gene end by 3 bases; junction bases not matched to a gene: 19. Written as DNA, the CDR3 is TGTGCCACCAGGGACAGGAGCCTTTGGGCCTTTGACTATGGCTACACCTTC. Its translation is CATRDRSLWAFDYGYTF.

CDR3 in amino acids: CASSIDQPQHF. CDR3 bases: TGTGCCAGCTCCATAGATCAGCCCCAGCATTTT. The V call is TRBV12-3 or TRBV12-4, the J call TRBJ1-5; D remains ambiguous. Trimming took 8 bases from V and 5 from J, leaving 7 bases between them. The CDR3 has 11 residues.

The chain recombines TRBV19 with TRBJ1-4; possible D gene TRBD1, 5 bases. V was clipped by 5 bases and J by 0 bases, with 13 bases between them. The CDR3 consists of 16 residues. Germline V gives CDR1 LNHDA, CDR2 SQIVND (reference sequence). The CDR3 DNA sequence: TGTGCCAGTAGTGCCCTGGGGGGACCAACTAATGAAAAACTGTTTTTT. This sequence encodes CASSALGGPTNEKLFF.

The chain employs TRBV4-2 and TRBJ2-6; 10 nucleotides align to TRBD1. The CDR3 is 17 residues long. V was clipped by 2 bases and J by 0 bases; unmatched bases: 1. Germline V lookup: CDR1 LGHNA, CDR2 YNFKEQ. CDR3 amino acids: CASSQRTGGSGANVLTF. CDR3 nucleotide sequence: TGTGCCAGCAGCCAAAGGACAGGGGGCTCTGGGGCCAACGTCCTGACTTTC.

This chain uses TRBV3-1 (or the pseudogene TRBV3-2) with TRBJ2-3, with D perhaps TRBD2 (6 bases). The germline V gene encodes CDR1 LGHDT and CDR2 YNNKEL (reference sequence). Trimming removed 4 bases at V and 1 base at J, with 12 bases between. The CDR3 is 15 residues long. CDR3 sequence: CASSPQTGGTDTQYF. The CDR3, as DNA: TGTGCCAGCAGCCCGCAAACGGGGGGCACAGATACGCAGTATTTT.

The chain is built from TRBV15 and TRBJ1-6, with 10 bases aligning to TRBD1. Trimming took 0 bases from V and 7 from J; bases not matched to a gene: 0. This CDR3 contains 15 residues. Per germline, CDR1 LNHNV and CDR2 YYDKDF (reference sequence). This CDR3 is CATSREDRGNSPLHF. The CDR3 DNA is TGTGCCACCAGCAGAGAGGACAGGGGGAATTCACCCCTCCACTTT.

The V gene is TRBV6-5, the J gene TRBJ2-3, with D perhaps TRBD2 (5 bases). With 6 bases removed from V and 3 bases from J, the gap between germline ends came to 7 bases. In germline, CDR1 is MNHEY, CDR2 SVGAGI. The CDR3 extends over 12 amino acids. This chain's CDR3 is CASSTGTDTQYF. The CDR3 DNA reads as TGTGCCAGCAGCACGGGAACAGATACGCAGTATTTT.

CDR3 in amino acids: CASSLAADRAGETQYF. Written as DNA, the CDR3 is TGCGCCAGCAGCTTGGCCGCCGACAGGGCCGGGGAGACCCAGTACTTC. The rearrangement uses TRBV5-1 and TRBJ2-5, with 7 positions matching TRBD1. The CDR3 runs 16 residues. V lost 0 bases to trimming and J lost 5 bases; unmatched junction nucleotides: 10. Germline CDR1 SGHRS, CDR2 YFSETQ.

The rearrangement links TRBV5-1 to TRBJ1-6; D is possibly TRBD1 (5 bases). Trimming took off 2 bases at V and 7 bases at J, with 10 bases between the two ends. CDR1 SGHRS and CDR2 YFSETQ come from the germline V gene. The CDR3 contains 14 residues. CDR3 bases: TGCGCCAGCAGCTTCTTACAGGAAAATTCACCCCTCCACTTT. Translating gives CASSFLQENSPLHF.

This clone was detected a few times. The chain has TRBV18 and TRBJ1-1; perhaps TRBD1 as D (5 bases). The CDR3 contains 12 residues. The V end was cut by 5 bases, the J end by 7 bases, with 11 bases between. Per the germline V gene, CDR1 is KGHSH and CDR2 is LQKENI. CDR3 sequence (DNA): TGTGCCAGCTCATCAACTCAGGGTGAAGCTTTCTTT. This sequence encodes CASSSTQGEAFF.